This T cell receptor (beta chain) is from a study of blood T cell repertoires in COVID-19. Study information: The United States, Italy and Spain supplied acute and convalescent COVID-19 samples.

As processed by the authors: Estimation of nucleated cell counts was performed using reference gene primer amplification. TCRdb keeps only in-frame clones here, not all; method: immunoSEQ multiplex PCR. V, J and clone size are taken as reported in that table, and D and trimming were inferred from the DNA itself. The sample comprises some 230,000 clones, 70% to 90% of which are singletons, and about 1% rests with the top ten. With 1 base removed from V and 11 bases from J, the gap between germline ends came to 15 bases. Germline V gene sequence: CDR1 MDHEN, CDR2 SYDVKM. The CDR3 runs 15 residues. This chain joins TRBV28 and TRBJ1-6; D remains ambiguous. This TCR derives from a man aged 35-49 years with acute or convalescent COVID-19. Sequencing input: peripheral blood. The CDR3 DNA reads as TGTGCCAGCAGTTTATCAATCGACTCCCAAGCACCCCTCCACTTT. Encoded protein: CASSLSIDSQAPLHF.